This T cell receptor beta chain is drawn from a study of cytomegalovirus exposure and HLA in healthy donors. Study-wide findings and caveats: Exclusion applied to some V segments, including TRBV6-2 and TRBV6-3, as they were indistinguishable. Highest at DRB1 and lowest at HLA-C, TCR association rates differed among HLA loci in a later analysis.

Note on this clone: Its target is not known.

The CDR3 totals 14 residues. Trimming removed 1 base at V and 1 base at J, with 7 bases between. Germline V gene sequence: CDR1 SEHNR, CDR2 FQNEAQ (reference sequence). These donors counted as nominally healthy when sampled, but unrecorded immune exposures were likely. The PCR employed 60 Vbeta primers together with 13 Jbeta primers. Original data processing: Approximately 11 million of the roughly 80 million unique TCR beta chains counted in a later analysis were shared. The assay was immunoSEQ multiplex PCR, and TCRdb's table has in-frame clones only and misses some. V and J calls and clone size come straight from that table; D and trimming were deduced from the DNA. The data show hundreds of thousands of clones, roughly two thirds seen once.

The origin of this receptor is a female donor in good health and CMV-seronegative. Sequencing was carried out using PBMCs. The chain uses TRBV7-9 and TRBJ1-1, with D perhaps TRBD1 (6 bases). Here the CDR3 reads CASSLGGGNTEAFF. In DNA form, the CDR3 reads TGTGCCAGCAGCTTAGGAGGGGGGAACACTGAAGCTTTCTTT.